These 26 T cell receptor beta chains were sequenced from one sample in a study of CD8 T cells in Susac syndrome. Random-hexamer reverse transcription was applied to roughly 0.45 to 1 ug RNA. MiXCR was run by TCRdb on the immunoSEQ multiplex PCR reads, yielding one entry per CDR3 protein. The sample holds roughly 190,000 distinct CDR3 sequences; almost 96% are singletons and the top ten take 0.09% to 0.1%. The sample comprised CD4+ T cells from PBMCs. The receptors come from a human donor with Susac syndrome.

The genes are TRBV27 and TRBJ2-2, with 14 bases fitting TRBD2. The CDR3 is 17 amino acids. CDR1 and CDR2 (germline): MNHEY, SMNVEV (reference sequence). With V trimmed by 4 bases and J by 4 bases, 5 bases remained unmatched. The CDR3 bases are TGTGCCAGCAGTTCGGGGACTAGCGGGGGCACCACCGGGGAGCTGTTTTTT. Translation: CASSSGTSGGTTGELFF.

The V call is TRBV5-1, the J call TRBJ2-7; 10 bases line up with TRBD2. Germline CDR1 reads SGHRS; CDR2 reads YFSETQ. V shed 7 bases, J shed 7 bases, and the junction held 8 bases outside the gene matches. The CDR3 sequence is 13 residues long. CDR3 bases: TGCGCCAGCCGGAGCGGGGGGGCGAATGAGCAGTACTTC. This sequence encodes CASRSGGANEQYF.

The CDR3 nucleotides read TGCGCCAGCAGCCAAGAGGGGACAGGCACTGAAGCTTTCTTT. Encoded protein: CASSQEGTGTEAFF. The rearrangement joins TRBV4-1 to TRBJ1-1, with 8 nucleotides matching TRBD1. The V segment lost 0 bases and the J segment 4 bases; nucleotides outside the gene matches: 1. CDR1 is MGHRA, CDR2 YSYEKL, per germline. The CDR3 consists of 14 residues.

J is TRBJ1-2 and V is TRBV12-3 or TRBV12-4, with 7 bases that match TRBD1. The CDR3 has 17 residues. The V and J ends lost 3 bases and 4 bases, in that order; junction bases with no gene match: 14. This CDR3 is CASSFDAVSNRGYGYTF. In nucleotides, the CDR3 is TGTGCCAGCAGTTTCGACGCCGTTAGCAACAGGGGCTATGGCTACACCTTC.

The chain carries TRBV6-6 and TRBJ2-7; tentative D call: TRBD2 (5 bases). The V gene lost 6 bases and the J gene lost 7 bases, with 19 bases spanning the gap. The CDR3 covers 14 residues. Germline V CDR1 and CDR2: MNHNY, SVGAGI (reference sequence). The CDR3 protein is CASSPGPTSGEQYF. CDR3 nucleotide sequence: TGTGCCAGCAGCCCCGGACCTACCTCGGGGGAGCAGTACTTC.

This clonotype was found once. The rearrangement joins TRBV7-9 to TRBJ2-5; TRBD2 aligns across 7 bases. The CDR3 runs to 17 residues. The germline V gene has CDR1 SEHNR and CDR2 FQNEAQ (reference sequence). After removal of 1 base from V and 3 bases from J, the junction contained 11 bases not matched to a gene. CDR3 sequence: CASSLVPMTSRKETQYF. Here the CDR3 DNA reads TGTGCCAGCAGCTTAGTGCCGATGACTAGCCGAAAAGAGACCCAGTACTTC.

Written as DNA, the CDR3 is TGTGCCTGGAGTCGGGGTGGGGGAAGCTACGAGCAGTACTTC. Its translation is CAWSRGGGSYEQYF. The chain recombines TRBV30 with TRBJ2-7, with D tentatively TRBD1 or TRBD2 (5 bases each). The germline V gene has CDR1 GTSNPN and CDR2 SVGIG (reference sequence). The CDR3 extends over 14 amino acids. Trimming removed 2 bases from V and 3 bases from J, with 14 bases in between.

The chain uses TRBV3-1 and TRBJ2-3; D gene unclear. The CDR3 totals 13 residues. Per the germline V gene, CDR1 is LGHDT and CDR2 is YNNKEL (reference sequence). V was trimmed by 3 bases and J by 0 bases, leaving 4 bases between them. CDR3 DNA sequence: TGTGCCAGCAGCCACCTCAGCACAGATACGCAGTATTTT. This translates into CASSHLSTDTQYF.

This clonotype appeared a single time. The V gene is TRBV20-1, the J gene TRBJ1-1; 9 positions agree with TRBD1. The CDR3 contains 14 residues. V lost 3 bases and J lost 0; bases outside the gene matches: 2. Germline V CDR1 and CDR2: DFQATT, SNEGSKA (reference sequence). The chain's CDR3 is CSARRDRVNTEAFF. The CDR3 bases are TGCAGTGCTAGGAGGGACAGGGTGAACACTGAAGCTTTCTTT.

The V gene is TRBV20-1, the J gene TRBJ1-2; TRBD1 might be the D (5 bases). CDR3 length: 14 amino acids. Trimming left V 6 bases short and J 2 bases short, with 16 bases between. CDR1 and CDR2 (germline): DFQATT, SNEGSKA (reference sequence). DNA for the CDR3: TGCAGTGCCAATCATCAGGGCGCGAACTATGGCTACACCTTC. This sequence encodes CSANHQGANYGYTF.

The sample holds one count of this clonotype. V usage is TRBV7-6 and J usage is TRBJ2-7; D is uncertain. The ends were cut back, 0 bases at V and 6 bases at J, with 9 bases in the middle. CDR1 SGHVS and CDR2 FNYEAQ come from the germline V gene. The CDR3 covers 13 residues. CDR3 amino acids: CASSLALTTEQYF. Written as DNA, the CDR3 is TGTGCCAGCAGCTTAGCGTTGACAACCGAGCAGTACTTC. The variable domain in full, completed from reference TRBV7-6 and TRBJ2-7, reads GAGVSQSPRYKVTKRGQDVALRCDPISGHVSLYWYRQALGQGPEFLTYFNYEAQQDKSGLPNDRFSAERPEGSISTLTIQRTEQRDSAMYRCASSLALTTEQYFGPGTRLTVT.

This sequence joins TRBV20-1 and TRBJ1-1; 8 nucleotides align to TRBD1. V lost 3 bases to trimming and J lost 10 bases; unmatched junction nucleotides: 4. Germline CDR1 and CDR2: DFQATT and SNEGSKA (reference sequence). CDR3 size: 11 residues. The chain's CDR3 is CSASPQGAAFF. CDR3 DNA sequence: TGCAGTGCTAGTCCCCAGGGGGCAGCTTTCTTT.

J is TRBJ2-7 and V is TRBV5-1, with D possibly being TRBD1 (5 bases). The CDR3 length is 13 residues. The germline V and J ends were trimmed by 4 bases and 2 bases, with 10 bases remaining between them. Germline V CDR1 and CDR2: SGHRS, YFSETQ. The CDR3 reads CASSLTGPYEQYF. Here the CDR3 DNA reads TGCGCCAGCAGCCTAACAGGTCCCTACGAGCAGTACTTC.

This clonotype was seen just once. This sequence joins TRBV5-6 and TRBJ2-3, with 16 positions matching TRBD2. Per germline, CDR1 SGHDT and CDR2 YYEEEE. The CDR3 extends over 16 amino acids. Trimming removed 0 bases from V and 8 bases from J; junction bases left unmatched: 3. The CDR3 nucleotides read TGTGCCAGCAGCTTGGCCGGGACTAGCGGGGGGGGTACGCAGTATTTT. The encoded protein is CASSLAGTSGGGTQYF.

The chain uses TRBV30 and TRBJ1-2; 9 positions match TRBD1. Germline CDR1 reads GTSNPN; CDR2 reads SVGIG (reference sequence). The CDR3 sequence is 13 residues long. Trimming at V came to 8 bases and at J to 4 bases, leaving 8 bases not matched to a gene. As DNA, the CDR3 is TGTGCCATTTCACAGGGGGCTGTCTATGGCTACACCTTC. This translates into CAISQGAVYGYTF. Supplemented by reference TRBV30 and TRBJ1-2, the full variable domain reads SQTIHQWPATLVQPVGSPLSLECTVEGTSNPNLYWYRQAAGRGLQLLFYSVGIGQISSEVPQNLSASRPQDRQFILSSKKLLLSDSGFYLCAISQGAVYGYTFGSGTRLTVV.

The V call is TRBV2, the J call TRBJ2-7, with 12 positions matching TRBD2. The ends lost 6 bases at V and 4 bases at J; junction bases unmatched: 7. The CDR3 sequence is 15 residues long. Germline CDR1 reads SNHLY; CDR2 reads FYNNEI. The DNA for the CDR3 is TGTGCCAGCAGGGAGCTAGCGGGGGGGCCGTACGAGCAGTACTTC. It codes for CASRELAGGPYEQYF.

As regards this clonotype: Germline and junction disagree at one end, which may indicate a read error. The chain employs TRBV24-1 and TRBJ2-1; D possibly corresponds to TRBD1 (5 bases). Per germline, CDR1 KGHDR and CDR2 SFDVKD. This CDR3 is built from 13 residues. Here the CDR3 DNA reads TGTGCCACCAAAAAAGACAGCCAGAGTGAGCAGTCCTTC. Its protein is CATKKDSQSEQSF.

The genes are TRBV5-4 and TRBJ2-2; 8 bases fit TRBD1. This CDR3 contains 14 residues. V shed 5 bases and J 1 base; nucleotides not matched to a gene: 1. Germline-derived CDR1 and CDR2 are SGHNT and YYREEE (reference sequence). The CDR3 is CASRGTGNTGELFF. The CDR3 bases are TGTGCCAGCAGAGGGACAGGGAACACCGGGGAGCTGTTTTTT.

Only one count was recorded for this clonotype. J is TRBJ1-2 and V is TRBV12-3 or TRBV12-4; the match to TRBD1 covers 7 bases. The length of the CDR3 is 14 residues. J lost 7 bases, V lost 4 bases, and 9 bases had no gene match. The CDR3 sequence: CASSSRQGSSGYTF. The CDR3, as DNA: TGTGCCAGCAGTTCCCGACAGGGATCGTCTGGCTACACCTTC.

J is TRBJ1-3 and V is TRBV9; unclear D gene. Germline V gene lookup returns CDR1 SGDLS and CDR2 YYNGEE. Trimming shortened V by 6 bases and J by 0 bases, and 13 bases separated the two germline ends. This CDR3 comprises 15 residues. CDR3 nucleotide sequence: TGTGCCAGCACTATTGGGTACGACTCTGGAAACACCATATATTTT. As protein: CASTIGYDSGNTIYF.

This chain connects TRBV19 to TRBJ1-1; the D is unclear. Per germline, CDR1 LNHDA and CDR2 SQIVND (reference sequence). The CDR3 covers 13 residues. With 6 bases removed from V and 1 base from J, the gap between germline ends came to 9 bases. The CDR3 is CASSYGKNTEAFF. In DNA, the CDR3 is TGTGCCAGTAGCTATGGGAAGAACACTGAAGCTTTCTTT.

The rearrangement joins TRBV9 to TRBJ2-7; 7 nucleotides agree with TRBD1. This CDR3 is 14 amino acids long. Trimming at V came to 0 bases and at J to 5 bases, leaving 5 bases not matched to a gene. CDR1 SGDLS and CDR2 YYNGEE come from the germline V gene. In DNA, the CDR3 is TGTGCCAGCAGCGTAGCGACAGGGCCCCACGAGCAGTACTTC. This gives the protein CASSVATGPHEQYF. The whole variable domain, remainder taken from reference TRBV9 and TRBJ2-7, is DSGVTQTPKHLITATGQRVTLRCSPRSGDLSVYWYQQSLDQGLQFLIQYYNGEERAKGNILERFSAQQFPDLHSELNLSSLELGDSALYFCASSVATGPHEQYFGPGTRLTVT.

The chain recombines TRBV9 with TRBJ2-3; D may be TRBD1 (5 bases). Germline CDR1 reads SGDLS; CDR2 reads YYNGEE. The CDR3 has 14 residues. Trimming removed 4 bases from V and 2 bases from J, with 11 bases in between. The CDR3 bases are TGTGCCAGCAGCCCTCGGACAAACACAGATACGCAGTATTTT. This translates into CASSPRTNTDTQYF.

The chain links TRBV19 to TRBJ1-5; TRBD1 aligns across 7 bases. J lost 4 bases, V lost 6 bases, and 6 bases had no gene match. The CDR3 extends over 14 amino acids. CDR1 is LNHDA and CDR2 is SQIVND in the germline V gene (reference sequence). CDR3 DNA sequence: TGTGCCAGTAGACCGGGACAGACAAATCAGCCCCAGCATTTT. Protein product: CASRPGQTNQPQHF.

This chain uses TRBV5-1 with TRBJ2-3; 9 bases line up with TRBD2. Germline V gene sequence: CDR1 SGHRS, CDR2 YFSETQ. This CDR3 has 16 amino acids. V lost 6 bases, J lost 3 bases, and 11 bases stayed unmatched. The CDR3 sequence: CASKAGGPGVTDTQYF. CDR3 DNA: TGCGCCAGCAAGGCGGGGGGGCCCGGCGTGACAGATACGCAGTATTTT. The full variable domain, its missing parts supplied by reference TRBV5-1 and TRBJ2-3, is KAGVTQTPRYLIKTRGQQVTLSCSPISGHRSVSWYQQTPGQGLQFLFEYFSETQRNKGNFPGRFSGRQFSNSRSEMNVSTLELGDSALYLCASKAGGPGVTDTQYFGPGTRLTVL.

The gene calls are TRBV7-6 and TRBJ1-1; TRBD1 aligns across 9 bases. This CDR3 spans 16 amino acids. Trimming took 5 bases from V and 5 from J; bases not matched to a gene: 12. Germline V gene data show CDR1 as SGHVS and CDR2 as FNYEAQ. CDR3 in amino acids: CASSLGLTGGGTEAFF. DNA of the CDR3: TGTGCCAGCAGCCTCGGACTGACAGGGGGGGGTACTGAAGCTTTCTTT.